This TCR beta chain was obtained from a study of identical twins. Template switching created a universal primer site, and the cDNA included unique molecular identifiers. MiXCR, applied by TCRdb to the 5' RACE reads, yields one record per CDR3 protein. The data hold 450,000 or so distinct CDR3 sequences, with 13% to 15% observed a single time. This clonotype was detected a few times. Between the trimmed V and J ends, which lost 2 bases and 0 bases, there was a span of 5 bases. The CDR3 extends over 15 amino acids. Germline assignment: CDR1 SNHLY and CDR2 FYNNEI. This same sample was also part of a study on yellow fever vaccine responses in identical twins.

This TCR was recovered from a woman aged 18-35 years in good health. V gene TRBV2 combines with J gene TRBJ2-6, with D unclear. The sample taken for sequencing was CD4+ T cells sorted from blood. The CDR3 loop is CASSERSSGANVLTF. The CDR3 DNA sequence: TGTGCCAGCAGTGAAAGAAGCTCTGGGGCCAACGTCCTGACTTTC.